These 18 T cell receptor beta chains were all obtained from the same sample, sequenced in a study of blood T cell repertoires in COVID-19. Libraries were prepared by immunoSEQ multiplex PCR; TCRdb keeps only in-frame clonotypes and omits some of them. The repertoire holds approximately 200,000 clones, with 75% to 90% as singletons. The specimen sequenced was PBMCs or T cells enriched from blood (not recorded which). Source of these receptors: a woman aged 25 to 45 who had been exposed to COVID-19.

The chain couples TRBV28 to TRBJ2-5; 10 positions match TRBD1. CDR1 and CDR2 from the germline V gene are MDHEN and SYDVKM. Germline trimming cut 3 bases from V and 1 base from J; bases unmatched to any gene: 20. The CDR3 has 21 amino acids. CDR3 in DNA: TGTGCCAGCAGTTTCCCCCCACCGGGACAGGGGCGGAATTTGCCCCAAGAGACCCAGTACTTC. Protein product: CASSFPPPGQGRNLPQETQYF.

J is TRBJ1-2 and V is TRBV27; D is unclear. This CDR3 has 17 amino acids. Per the germline V gene, CDR1 is MNHEY and CDR2 is SMNVEV (reference sequence). V lost 0 bases to trimming and J lost 3 bases, with 17 bases between them. The CDR3 spells CASSLSFFYGAYYGYTF. CDR3 DNA sequence: TGTGCCAGCAGTTTATCCTTCTTCTATGGTGCTTACTATGGCTACACCTTC.

The chain recombines TRBV11-2 with TRBJ2-7; D call uncertain. Germline V CDR1 and CDR2: SGHAT, FQNNGV. This CDR3 region has 15 residues. V was trimmed by 4 bases and J by 0 bases, leaving 13 bases between them. CDR3 sequence (DNA): TGTGCCAGCAGCTCTGTAATATGGAGCTCCTACGAGCAGTACTTC. It is translated as CASSSVIWSSYEQYF.

This sequence joins TRBV7-9 and TRBJ2-7; 7 bases align to TRBD1. V lost 5 bases and J lost 3; bases outside the gene matches: 4. The germline CDR1 and CDR2 sequences are SEHNR and FQNEAQ (reference sequence). The CDR3 covers 13 residues. This CDR3 is CASSPGQYYEQYF. CDR3 nucleotides: TGTGCCAGCAGCCCGGGACAGTACTACGAGCAGTACTTC.

The V and J genes are TRBV5-4 and TRBJ1-3; D gene unclear. The germline V gene has CDR1 SGHNT and CDR2 YYREEE (reference sequence). With 4 bases removed from V and 4 bases from J, the gap between germline ends came to 12 bases. The CDR3 runs to 14 residues. CDR3 region: CASSPGGHGNTIYF. CDR3 nucleotides: TGTGCCAGCAGCCCCGGAGGGCACGGAAACACCATATATTTT. The whole variable domain, remainder taken from reference TRBV5-4 and TRBJ1-3, is ETGVTQSPTHLIKTRGQQVTLRCSSQSGHNTVSWYQQALGQGPQFIFQYYREEENGRGNFPPRFSGLQFPNYSSELNVNALELDDSALYLCASSPGGHGNTIYFGEGSWLTVV.

This chain joins TRBV5-1 and TRBJ1-2, with 9 nucleotides matching TRBD1. V gave up 6 bases and J gave up 2 bases; unmatched junction bases: 5. The CDR3 consists of 14 residues. The V gene's germline CDR1 is SGHRS and CDR2 YFSETQ. The CDR3 is CASKSGTGNYGYTF. DNA of the CDR3: TGCGCCAGCAAAAGCGGGACAGGGAACTATGGCTACACCTTC.

The chain joins TRBV6-6 to TRBJ1-4, with 7 bases fitting TRBD1. The CDR3 totals 14 residues. Germline V gene lookup returns CDR1 MNHNY and CDR2 SVGAGI (reference sequence). J was trimmed by 8 bases and V by 6 bases; bases with no gene match: 9. The DNA for the CDR3 is TGTGCCAGCAGGGGGACAGACCAGAAGGAAAAACTGTTTTTT. Translation: CASRGTDQKEKLFF.

The V and J genes are TRBV7-2 and TRBJ1-2, with 7 bases fitting TRBD1. Germline V gene data show CDR1 as SGHTA and CDR2 as FQGNSA. The V segment lost 6 bases and the J segment 1 base; nucleotides outside the gene matches: 8. The CDR3 has 15 amino acids. The CDR3 coding sequence is TGTGCCAGCAGTCCCCCGGGACAGCTTAACTATGGCTACACCTTC. Its protein is CASSPPGQLNYGYTF.

This rearrangement joins TRBV4-1 to TRBJ1-2, with TRBD1 matching 8 bases. V trimming: 1 base; J trimming: 8 bases; junction bases outside the gene matches: 6. CDR3 length: 14 residues. CDR1 MGHRA and CDR2 YSYEKL come from the germline V gene. In DNA, the CDR3 is TGCGCCAGCAGCCAAGCGGCAGGGGGCGACGGCTACACCTTC. Protein product: CASSQAAGGDGYTF.

The rearrangement uses TRBV6-4 and TRBJ1-5; tentatively, D is TRBD1 (6 bases). The V and J ends lost 6 bases and 2 bases respectively, with 17 bases between them. The CDR3 has 16 amino acids. Germline values: CDR1 MRHNA, CDR2 SNTAGT. The chain's CDR3 is CASSQKMDRGNQPQHF. CDR3 in DNA: TGTGCCAGCAGCCAAAAAATGGACAGAGGCAATCAGCCCCAGCATTTT.

The chain employs TRBV11-2 and TRBJ1-1, with a weak D call TRBD1 (6 bases). The CDR3 is 16 amino acids. The germline gives CDR1 SGHAT, CDR2 FQNNGV. V lost 4 bases and J 6 bases, leaving 21 bases between the germline ends. The CDR3 sequence: CASSSRGAGEQAEAFF. CDR3 DNA sequence: TGTGCCAGCAGCTCCCGAGGTGCAGGGGAGCAAGCTGAAGCTTTCTTT.

V and J are TRBV19 and TRBJ1-5; a weak D match, TRBD1 (6 bases). Germline lookup yields CDR1 LNHDA and CDR2 SQIVND (reference sequence). The CDR3 length is 13 residues. Trimming cost V 8 bases and J 4 bases, with 12 bases left between them. The CDR3: CASQGFGNQPQHF. The CDR3 DNA reads TGTGCCAGTCAGGGGTTTGGGAATCAGCCCCAGCATTTT.

The table lists this clone with a few counts. The chain employs TRBV3-1 (or the pseudogene TRBV3-2) and TRBJ1-6; D possibly corresponds to TRBD1 (6 bases). With 4 bases removed from V and 10 bases from J, the gap between germline ends came to 17 bases. This CDR3 has 15 amino acids. Germline V lookup: CDR1 LGHDT, CDR2 YNNKEL (reference sequence). The CDR3: CASSLSPGGESPLHF. The CDR3, as DNA: TGTGCCAGCAGCCTATCCCCGGGGGGCGAGTCACCCCTCCACTTT.

For this clone: This is likely a read error, given that the CDR3 carries no conserved phenylalanine or tryptophan at its end. It is unclear where the CDR3 begins or ends on the DNA, so no DNA is shown, and the CDR3 is as TCRdb lists it. The rearrangement uses TRBV2 and TRBJ1-1; the table's TRBD1 call for D was not verified on the DNA. Ends included, the CDR3 has 12 residues. Germline V gene lookup returns CDR1 SNHLY and CDR2 FYNNEI. This CDR3 reads CASSEVGQALTI.

This clone appeared a single time. The chain employs TRBV12-5 and TRBJ2-2; 7 positions match TRBD1. The CDR3 spans 16 residues. V shed 2 bases and J 2 bases; nucleotides not matched to a gene: 5. Germline CDR1 is LGHNT and CDR2 is FRNRAP. The chain's CDR3 is CASGLRGLANTGELFF. In DNA form, the CDR3 reads TGTGCTAGTGGTTTGAGGGGGCTAGCTAACACCGGGGAGCTGTTTTTT. Based on the CDR3 plus reference TRBV12-5 and TRBJ2-2, the full variable domain is DARVTQTPRHKVTEMGQEVTMRCQPILGHNTVFWYRQTMMQGLELLAYFRNRAPLDDSGMPKDRFSAEMPDATLATLKIQPSEPRDSAVYFCASGLRGLANTGELFFGEGSRLTVL.

The chain joins TRBV9 to TRBJ2-6; D might be TRBD2 (5 bases). Deletions cut 4 bases from V and 0 bases from J, with 11 bases between. Germline values: CDR1 SGDLS, CDR2 YYNGEE. The CDR3 runs 16 residues. The CDR3 is CASSPGIGSGANVLTF. In DNA, the CDR3 is TGTGCCAGCAGCCCGGGGATCGGCTCTGGGGCCAACGTCCTGACTTTC.

V and J are TRBV5-1 and TRBJ1-2, with a weak D call TRBD1 (6 bases). Trimming took 5 bases from V and 6 from J, leaving 11 bases between them. CDR1 is SGHRS and CDR2 is YFSETQ in the germline V gene. The CDR3 is made up of 12 amino acids. CDR3 sequence: CASSQGRDGYTF. The CDR3 DNA is TGCGCCAGCAGTCAGGGGAGGGATGGCTACACCTTC.

The chain links TRBV9 to TRBJ1-1; 8 nucleotides align to TRBD1. The CDR3 sequence is 14 residues long. Per the germline V gene, CDR1 is SGDLS and CDR2 is YYNGEE. Trimming removed 1 base from V and 5 bases from J; junction bases left unmatched: 4. Here the CDR3 DNA reads TGTGCCAGCAGCGTACAGGGGGCGCGTACTGAAGCTTTCTTT. It codes for CASSVQGARTEAFF.